This is a list of T cell receptor beta chains from one sample in a study of regulatory and conventional T cells in RAG deficiency. TCRdb's copy holds only in-frame clones and misses some; the assay was immunoSEQ multiplex PCR. The sample has fewer than 35,000 clones, approximately 90% seen once; the top ten hold 4.5% to 5.5%. The data also belong to a second study, concerning regulatory T cells.

The sequenced sample consisted of CD8+ T cells sorted from blood. The receptors were gathered from a human donor in good health. Both conserved end residues are trimmed from each CDR3. The order of the fields is V gene, D gene, clone size, J gene, CDR3 protein. A D gene is named only where the DNA matches it firmly. Only some rows state a clone size, as once, few, many or a class for expanded clones.

v_gene: TRBV2; d_gene: NA; abundance: NA; j_gene: TRBJ2-2; CDR3aa: ASFHQGLF
v_gene: TRBV19; d_gene: TRBD1; abundance: NA; j_gene: TRBJ2-3; CDR3aa: ASSIEGDRGLFGTDTQY
v_gene: TRBV7-2; d_gene: NA; abundance: NA; j_gene: TRBJ2-5; CDR3aa: ASSRGAIKPIQETQY
v_gene: TRBV13; d_gene: NA; abundance: NA; j_gene: TRBJ2-2; CDR3aa: ASSWGTGTRTTGELF
v_gene: TRBV27; d_gene: NA; abundance: once; j_gene: TRBJ2-6; CDR3aa: ASTWVGNSGANVLT
v_gene: TRBV6-5; d_gene: TRBD1; abundance: NA; j_gene: TRBJ1-5; CDR3aa: ASSYTGENQPQH
v_gene: TRBV10-3; d_gene: TRBD1; abundance: NA; j_gene: TRBJ1-5; CDR3aa: AISTGGNQPQH
v_gene: TRBV2; d_gene: TRBD2; abundance: NA; j_gene: TRBJ2-1; CDR3aa: ASSPGAGGAYNEQF
v_gene: TRBV6-5; d_gene: NA; abundance: few; j_gene: TRBJ1-1; CDR3aa: ASSYSPWEGTEAF
v_gene: TRBV5-6; d_gene: NA; abundance: NA; j_gene: TRBJ2-1; CDR3aa: ASRLRESYNEQF
v_gene: TRBV7-9; d_gene: NA; abundance: NA; j_gene: TRBJ2-5; CDR3aa: ASRQRSGEETQY
v_gene: TRBV28; d_gene: TRBD2; abundance: NA; j_gene: TRBJ2-5; CDR3aa: ATSLRTAGEQY
v_gene: TRBV27; d_gene: TRBD1; abundance: NA; j_gene: TRBJ1-5; CDR3aa: ASSFSGQGFTQPQH
v_gene: TRBV9; d_gene: TRBD1; abundance: NA; j_gene: TRBJ2-1; CDR3aa: ASSGNRDRGDYNEQF
v_gene: TRBV15; d_gene: NA; abundance: NA; j_gene: TRBJ1-1; CDR3aa: ATSRDSAANTEAF
v_gene: TRBV7-9; d_gene: NA; abundance: NA; j_gene: TRBJ2-1; CDR3aa: ASSPGLVPSYNEQF
v_gene: TRBV15; d_gene: NA; abundance: NA; j_gene: TRBJ1-2; CDR3aa: ATSRDSGGYGYT
v_gene: TRBV19; d_gene: TRBD1; abundance: few; j_gene: TRBJ1-1; CDR3aa: ASSDRELGPTEAF
v_gene: TRBV7-8; d_gene: TRBD1; abundance: NA; j_gene: TRBJ1-5; CDR3aa: ASSLWATGGQPQH
v_gene: TRBV19; d_gene: NA; abundance: NA; j_gene: TRBJ1-5; CDR3aa: ASSNSGNSNQPQH
v_gene: TRBV7-9; d_gene: NA; abundance: NA; j_gene: TRBJ2-3; CDR3aa: ASSSTWDTQY
v_gene: TRBV25-1; d_gene: NA; abundance: NA; j_gene: TRBJ1-1; CDR3aa: ASRGRAEAF
v_gene: TRBV28; d_gene: TRBD1; abundance: NA; j_gene: TRBJ1-5; CDR3aa: ASTLTGEGNQPQH
v_gene: TRBV29-1; d_gene: NA; abundance: NA; j_gene: TRBJ2-5; CDR3aa: SVETRLGGPPGETQY
v_gene: TRBV13; d_gene: NA; abundance: NA; j_gene: TRBJ2-1; CDR3aa: ASSYRAVEVDEQF
v_gene: TRBV6-5; d_gene: TRBD1; abundance: NA; j_gene: TRBJ2-7; CDR3aa: ASSPGTGKYEQY
v_gene: TRBV15; d_gene: NA; abundance: once; j_gene: TRBJ2-5; CDR3aa: ATRESSRETQY
v_gene: TRBV6-5; d_gene: NA; abundance: NA; j_gene: TRBJ1-4; CDR3aa: ASGQFPNEKLF
v_gene: TRBV7-3; d_gene: TRBD1; abundance: NA; j_gene: TRBJ2-7; CDR3aa: ASSAGQGAYEQY
v_gene: TRBV27; d_gene: NA; abundance: few; j_gene: TRBJ1-2; CDR3aa: ASSDGGANGYT
v_gene: TRBV5-4; d_gene: NA; abundance: NA; j_gene: TRBJ2-1; CDR3aa: ASSPSEGVVSMDKF
v_gene: TRBV28; d_gene: TRBD1; abundance: NA; j_gene: TRBJ2-3; CDR3aa: ASSLNTGGSADTQY
v_gene: TRBV27; d_gene: NA; abundance: once; j_gene: TRBJ2-7; CDR3aa: ASSSSDSYEQY
v_gene: TRBV5-6; d_gene: NA; abundance: NA; j_gene: TRBJ2-7; CDR3aa: ASRLTVGYEQY
v_gene: TRBV5-1; d_gene: TRBD1; abundance: NA; j_gene: TRBJ2-5; CDR3aa: ASSLEDGTGGRSQETQY
v_gene: TRBV15; d_gene: TRBD1; abundance: NA; j_gene: TRBJ1-1; CDR3aa: ATSRGDRLNTEAF
v_gene: TRBV15; d_gene: NA; abundance: NA; j_gene: TRBJ2-7; CDR3aa: ATSRDGRPGTHYEQY
v_gene: TRBV14; d_gene: NA; abundance: NA; j_gene: NA; CDR3aa: ASSQVLGAPNEQY